This is a list of T cell receptor beta chains from one sample in a study of blood T cell repertoires in COVID-19. Assay: immunoSEQ multiplex PCR; the TCRdb copy retains only in-frame clones and omits some. The sample has tens of thousands of clones, just over 85% seen once. Specimen: peripheral blood. All receptors derive from a woman of 80 years or more in a cohort sampled during active or convalescent COVID-19. CDR3s include the opening cysteine and the closing phenylalanine or tryptophan. A D gene is named only where the DNA matches it firmly. Rows may omit the clone size; those that give it use once, few, many or a size class.

V gene: TRBV20-1
clone size: few
D gene: -
J gene: TRBJ2-1
CDR3 protein: CSANRENEQFF
CDR3 DNA: TGCAGTGCAAACAGGGAAAATGAGCAGTTCTTC

V gene: TRBV5-1
clone size: -
D gene: -
J gene: TRBJ1-2
CDR3 protein: CASSSGAGGYTF
CDR3 DNA: TGCGCCAGCAGCTCTGGGGCGGGAGGCTACACCTTC

V gene: TRBV18
clone size: -
D gene: TRBD1
J gene: TRBJ1-1
CDR3 protein: CASSPLAGGLGTEAFF
CDR3 DNA: TGTGCCAGCTCACCACTGGCAGGGGGTCTTGGCACTGAAGCTTTCTTT

V gene: TRBV11-1
clone size: -
D gene: TRBD1
J gene: TRBJ1-1
CDR3 protein: CASSGAPQGATEAFF
CDR3 DNA: TGTGCCAGCAGCGGCGCACCTCAGGGGGCCACTGAAGCTTTCTTT

V gene: TRBV5-6
clone size: once
D gene: -
J gene: TRBJ2-4
CDR3 protein: CASSLGGHPRGNIQYF
CDR3 DNA: TGTGCCAGCAGCTTGGGGGGACACCCGAGGGGAAACATTCAGTACTTC

V gene: TRBV7-9
clone size: -
D gene: -
J gene: TRBJ2-5
CDR3 protein: CASSITGLGETQYF
CDR3 DNA: TGTGCCAGCAGCATCACAGGGTTAGGGGAGACCCAGTACTTC

V gene: TRBV7-9
clone size: -
D gene: -
J gene: TRBJ2-2
CDR3 protein: CASSLNLPTPNTGELFF
CDR3 DNA: TGTGCCAGCAGCTTAAATCTTCCGACACCCAACACCGGGGAGCTGTTTTTT

V gene: TRBV5-6
clone size: -
D gene: TRBD1
J gene: TRBJ1-2
CDR3 protein: CASSLGQGNYGYTF
CDR3 DNA: TGTGCCAGCAGCTTGGGACAGGGGAACTATGGCTACACCTTC

V gene: TRBV4-2
clone size: few
D gene: -
J gene: TRBJ2-3
CDR3 protein: CASSSDIFSTDTQYF
CDR3 DNA: TGTGCCAGCAGCTCCGACATATTTAGCACAGATACGCAGTATTTT

V gene: TRBV4-1
clone size: -
D gene: TRBD2
J gene: TRBJ2-7
CDR3 protein: CASSQGPGLAVYEQYF
CDR3 DNA: TGCGCCAGCAGCCAAGGCCCGGGACTAGCGGTTTACGAGCAGTACTTC

V gene: TRBV28
clone size: -
D gene: -
J gene: TRBJ2-7
CDR3 protein: CASGEALYEQYF
CDR3 DNA: TGTGCCAGCGGAGAGGCTCTCTACGAGCAGTACTTC

V gene: TRBV19
clone size: -
D gene: TRBD1
J gene: TRBJ1-5
CDR3 protein: CASSITKGAEPQHF
CDR3 DNA: TGTGCCAGTAGTATTACAAAGGGGGCTGAGCCCCAGCATTTT

V gene: TRBV30
clone size: -
D gene: -
J gene: TRBJ2-6
CDR3 protein: CAWSGGPRTSGANVLTF
CDR3 DNA: TGTGCCTGGAGTGGGGGGCCTAGGACCTCTGGGGCCAACGTCCTGACTTTC

V gene: TRBV6-2/TRBV6-3
clone size: -
D gene: TRBD2
J gene: TRBJ2-1
CDR3 protein: CASSYSLAEKVIYNEQFF
CDR3 DNA: TGTGCCAGCAGTTACTCACTAGCGGAGAAAGTTATTTACAATGAGCAGTTCTTC

V gene: TRBV30
clone size: -
D gene: -
J gene: TRBJ2-1
CDR3 protein: CAWSVPGQREQFF
CDR3 DNA: TGTGCCTGGAGTGTTCCAGGTCAACGTGAGCAGTTCTTC

V gene: TRBV6-5
clone size: -
D gene: TRBD2
J gene: TRBJ2-3
CDR3 protein: CASSSGLSGRADTQYF
CDR3 DNA: TGTGCCAGCAGTTCCGGTCTAAGCGGGAGAGCAGATACGCAGTATTTT

V gene: TRBV5-4
clone size: -
D gene: -
J gene: TRBJ2-5
CDR3 protein: CASSFRTVRDGETQYF
CDR3 DNA: TGTGCCAGCAGCTTTCGGACAGTGAGGGACGGGGAGACCCAGTACTTC

V gene: TRBV11-2
clone size: -
D gene: -
J gene: TRBJ2-1
CDR3 protein: CASASAIFGSSYNEQFF
CDR3 DNA: TGTGCCAGCGCAAGCGCCATTTTCGGGAGCTCCTACAATGAGCAGTTCTTC

V gene: TRBV7-3
clone size: -
D gene: TRBD2
J gene: TRBJ2-6
CDR3 protein: CASSFASGSSGANVLTF
CDR3 DNA: TGTGCCAGCAGCTTCGCTAGCGGGAGCTCCGGGGCCAACGTCCTGACTTTC

V gene: TRBV29-1
clone size: -
D gene: -
J gene: TRBJ2-5
CDR3 protein: CSVSPLAQGWAETQYF
CDR3 DNA: TGCAGCGTTTCCCCTCTGGCACAGGGTTGGGCAGAGACCCAGTACTTC

V gene: TRBV24-1
clone size: once
D gene: -
J gene: TRBJ2-5
CDR3 protein: CATSDGGVGTQYF
CDR3 DNA: TGTGCCACCAGTGACGGCGGGGTCGGGACCCAGTACTTC

V gene: TRBV28
clone size: -
D gene: -
J gene: TRBJ2-1
CDR3 protein: CASTSTEAYNEQFF
CDR3 DNA: TGTGCCAGCACTTCGACAGAGGCTTACAATGAGCAGTTCTTC

V gene: TRBV7-6
clone size: -
D gene: -
J gene: TRBJ2-5
CDR3 protein: CASSFRGQETQYF
CDR3 DNA: TGTGCCAGCAGCTTTAGGGGCCAAGAGACCCAGTACTTC

V gene: TRBV5-1
clone size: -
D gene: -
J gene: TRBJ2-5
CDR3 protein: CASSLVADQETQYF
CDR3 DNA: TGCGCCAGCAGCTTGGTAGCGGACCAAGAGACCCAGTACTTC

V gene: TRBV28
clone size: once
D gene: -
J gene: TRBJ1-6
CDR3 protein: CASSGGQSSYNSPLHF
CDR3 DNA: TGTGCCAGCAGTGGCGGACAGAGCTCCTATAATTCACCCCTCCACTTT

V gene: TRBV5-1
clone size: -
D gene: -
J gene: TRBJ1-2
CDR3 protein: CATCPGQNSDGYTF
CDR3 DNA: TGCGCCACCTGTCCGGGACAAAACTCTGATGGCTACACCTTC

V gene: TRBV5-1
clone size: -
D gene: -
J gene: TRBJ2-3
CDR3 protein: CASSKNTGLDTQYF
CDR3 DNA: TGCGCCAGCAGCAAAAATACGGGTCTAGATACGCAGTATTTT